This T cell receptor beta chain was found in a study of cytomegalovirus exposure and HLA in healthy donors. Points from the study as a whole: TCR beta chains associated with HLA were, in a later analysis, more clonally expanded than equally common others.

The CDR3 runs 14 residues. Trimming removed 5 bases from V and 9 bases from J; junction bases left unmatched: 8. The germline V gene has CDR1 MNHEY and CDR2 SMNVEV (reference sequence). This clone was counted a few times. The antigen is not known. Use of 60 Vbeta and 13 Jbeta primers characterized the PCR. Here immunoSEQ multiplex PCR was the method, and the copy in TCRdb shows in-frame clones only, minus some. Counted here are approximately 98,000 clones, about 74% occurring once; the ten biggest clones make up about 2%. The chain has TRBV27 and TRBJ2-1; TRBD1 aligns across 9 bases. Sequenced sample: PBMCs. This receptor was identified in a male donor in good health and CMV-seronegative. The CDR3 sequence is CASSIDRGNGEQFF. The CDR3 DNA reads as TGTGCCAGCAGTATAGACAGGGGGAACGGTGAGCAGTTCTTC.